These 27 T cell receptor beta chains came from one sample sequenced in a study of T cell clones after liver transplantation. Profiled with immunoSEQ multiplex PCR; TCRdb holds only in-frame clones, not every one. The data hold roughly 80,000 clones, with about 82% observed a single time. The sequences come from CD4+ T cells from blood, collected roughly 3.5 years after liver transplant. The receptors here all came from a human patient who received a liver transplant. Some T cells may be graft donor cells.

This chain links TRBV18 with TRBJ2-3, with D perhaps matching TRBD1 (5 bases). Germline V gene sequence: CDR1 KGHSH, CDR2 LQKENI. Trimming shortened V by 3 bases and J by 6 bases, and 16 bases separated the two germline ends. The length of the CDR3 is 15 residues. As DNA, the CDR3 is TGTGCCAGCTCACCCTCTAAGGGGCCAAGGGATACGCAGTATTTT. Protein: CASSPSKGPRDTQYF.

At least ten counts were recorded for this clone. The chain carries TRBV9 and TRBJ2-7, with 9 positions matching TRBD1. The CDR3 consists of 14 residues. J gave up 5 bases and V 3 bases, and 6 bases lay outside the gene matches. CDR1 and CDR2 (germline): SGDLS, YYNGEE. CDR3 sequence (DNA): TGTGCCAGCAGCGCTCGGGACAGGGTCCACGAGCAGTACTTC. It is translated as CASSARDRVHEQYF.

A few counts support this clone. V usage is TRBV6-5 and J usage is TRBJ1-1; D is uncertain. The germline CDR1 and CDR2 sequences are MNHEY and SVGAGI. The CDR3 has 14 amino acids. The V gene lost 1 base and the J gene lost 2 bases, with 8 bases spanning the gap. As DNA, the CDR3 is TGTGCCAGCAGTTACTATGGCCCAAACACTGAAGCTTTCTTT. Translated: CASSYYGPNTEAFF.

CDR3 bases: TGCGCCAGCAGCTTGTACGGGGGAATCTACGAGCAGTACTTC. Encoded protein: CASSLYGGIYEQYF. The chain has TRBV5-1 and TRBJ2-7, with a weak D call TRBD2 (6 bases). With 1 base removed from V and 3 bases from J, the gap between germline ends came to 11 bases. The CDR3 extends over 14 amino acids. CDR1 is SGHRS and CDR2 is YFSETQ in the germline V gene. The whole variable domain, remainder taken from reference TRBV5-1 and TRBJ2-7, is KAGVTQTPRYLIKTRGQQVTLSCSPISGHRSVSWYQQTPGQGLQFLFEYFSETQRNKGNFPGRFSGRQFSNSRSEMNVSTLELGDSALYLCASSLYGGIYEQYFGPGTRLTVT.

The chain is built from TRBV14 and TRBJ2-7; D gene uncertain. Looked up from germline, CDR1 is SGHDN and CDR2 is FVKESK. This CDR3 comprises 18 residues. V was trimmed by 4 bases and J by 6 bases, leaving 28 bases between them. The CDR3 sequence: CASSPDPRSGRRDLEQYF. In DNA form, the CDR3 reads TGTGCCAGCAGCCCAGATCCTAGATCCGGGCGCCGAGATCTCGAGCAGTACTTC.

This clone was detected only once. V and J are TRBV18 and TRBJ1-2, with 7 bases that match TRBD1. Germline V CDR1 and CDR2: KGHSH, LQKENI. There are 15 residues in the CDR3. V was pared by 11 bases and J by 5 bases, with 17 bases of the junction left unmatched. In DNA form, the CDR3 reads TGTGCCGCCTCCTGGGGACAGCCAAGACTTTATGGCTACACCTTC. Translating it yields CAASWGQPRLYGYTF.

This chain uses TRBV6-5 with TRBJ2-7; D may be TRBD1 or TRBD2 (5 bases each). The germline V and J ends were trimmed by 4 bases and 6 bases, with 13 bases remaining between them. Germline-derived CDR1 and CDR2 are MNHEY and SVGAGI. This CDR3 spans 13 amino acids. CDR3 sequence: CASSSQPGSEQYF. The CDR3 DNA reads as TGTGCCAGCAGTTCTCAACCAGGGAGCGAGCAGTACTTC.

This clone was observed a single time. CDR3 residues: CASSLTLQGQKLFF. The CDR3 region has the DNA TGTGCCAGCAGCTTAACCCTACAGGGGCAAAAACTGTTTTTT. This chain joins TRBV7-2 and TRBJ1-4; 7 bases are a match to TRBD1. V trimming: 2 bases; J trimming: 9 bases; junction bases outside the gene matches: 6. This CDR3 is 14 amino acids long. Germline CDR1 SGHTA, CDR2 FQGNSA. The whole variable domain, remainder taken from reference TRBV7-2 and TRBJ1-4, is GAGVSQSPSNKVTEKGKDVELRCDPISGHTALYWYRQSLGQGLEFLIYFQGNSAPDKSGLPSDRFSAERTGGSVSTLTIQRTQQEDSAVYLCASSLTLQGQKLFFGSGTQLSVL.

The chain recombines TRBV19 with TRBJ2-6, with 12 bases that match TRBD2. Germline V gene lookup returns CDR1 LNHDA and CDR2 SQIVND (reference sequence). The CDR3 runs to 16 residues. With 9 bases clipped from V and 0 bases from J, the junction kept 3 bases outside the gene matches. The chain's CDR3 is CASGLAGTSGANVLTF. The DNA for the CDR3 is TGTGCCAGCGGACTAGCGGGAACCTCTGGGGCCAACGTCCTGACTTTC.

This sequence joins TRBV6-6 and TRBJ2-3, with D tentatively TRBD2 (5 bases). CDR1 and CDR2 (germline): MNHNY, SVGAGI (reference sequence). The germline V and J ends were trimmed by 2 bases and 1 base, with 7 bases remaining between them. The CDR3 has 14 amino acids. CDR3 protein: CASSYALGTDTQYF. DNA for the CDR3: TGTGCCAGCAGTTACGCACTAGGCACAGATACGCAGTATTTT.

CDR3 DNA sequence: TGTGCCAGCCGACCTGGGACTAGCGGATACTTTCTGACCTACAATGAGCAGTTCTTC. This codes for CASRPGTSGYFLTYNEQFF. The V call is TRBV27, the J call TRBJ2-1, with 11 bases fitting TRBD2. The trim removed 8 bases at V and 2 bases at J, leaving 17 bases unmatched. Germline V gives CDR1 MNHEY, CDR2 SMNVEV (reference sequence). This CDR3 has 19 amino acids.

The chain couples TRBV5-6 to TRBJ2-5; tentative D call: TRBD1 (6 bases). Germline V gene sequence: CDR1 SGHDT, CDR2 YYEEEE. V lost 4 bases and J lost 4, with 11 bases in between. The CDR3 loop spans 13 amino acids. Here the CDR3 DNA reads TGTGCCAGCAGCCGGGACACCGTAGAGACCCAGTACTTC. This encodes CASSRDTVETQYF.

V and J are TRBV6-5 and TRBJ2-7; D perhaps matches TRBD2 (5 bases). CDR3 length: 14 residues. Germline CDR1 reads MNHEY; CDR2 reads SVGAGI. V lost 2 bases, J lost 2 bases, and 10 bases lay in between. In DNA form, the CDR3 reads TGTGCCAGCAGTTACAACAGCGGACCCTACGAGCAGTACTTC. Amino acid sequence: CASSYNSGPYEQYF.

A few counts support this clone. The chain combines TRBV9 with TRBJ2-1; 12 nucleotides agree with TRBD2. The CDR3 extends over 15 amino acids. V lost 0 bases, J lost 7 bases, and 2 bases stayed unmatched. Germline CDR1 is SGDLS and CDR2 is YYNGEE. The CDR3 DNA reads TGTGCCAGCAGCGTAGCTAGCGGGAGGGGGAATGAGCAGTTCTTC. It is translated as CASSVASGRGNEQFF. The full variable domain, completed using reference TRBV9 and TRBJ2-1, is DSGVTQTPKHLITATGQRVTLRCSPRSGDLSVYWYQQSLDQGLQFLIQYYNGEERAKGNILERFSAQQFPDLHSELNLSSLELGDSALYFCASSVASGRGNEQFFGPGTRLTVL.

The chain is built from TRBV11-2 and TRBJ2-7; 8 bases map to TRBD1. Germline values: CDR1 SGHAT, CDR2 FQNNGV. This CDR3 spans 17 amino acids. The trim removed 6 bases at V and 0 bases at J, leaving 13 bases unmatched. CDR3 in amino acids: CASSPRPTGAASYEQYF. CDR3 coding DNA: TGTGCCAGCAGTCCGCGCCCGACAGGGGCTGCCTCCTACGAGCAGTACTTC.

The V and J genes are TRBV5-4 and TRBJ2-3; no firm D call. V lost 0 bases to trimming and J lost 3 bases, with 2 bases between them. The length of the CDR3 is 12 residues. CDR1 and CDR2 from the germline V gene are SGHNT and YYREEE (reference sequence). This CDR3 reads CASSLVTDTQYF. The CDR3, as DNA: TGTGCCAGCAGCTTGGTGACAGATACGCAGTATTTT.

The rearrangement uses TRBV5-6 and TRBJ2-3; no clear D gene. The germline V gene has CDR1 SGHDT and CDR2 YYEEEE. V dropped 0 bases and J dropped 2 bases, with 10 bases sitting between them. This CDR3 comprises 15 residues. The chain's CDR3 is CASSLEAYATDTQYF. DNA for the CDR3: TGTGCCAGCAGCTTGGAGGCGTATGCCACAGATACGCAGTATTTT. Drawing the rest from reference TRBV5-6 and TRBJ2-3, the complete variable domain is DAGVTQSPTHLIKTRGQQVTLRCSPKSGHDTVSWYQQALGQGPQFIFQYYEEEERQRGNFPDRFSGHQFPNYSSELNVNALLLGDSALYLCASSLEAYATDTQYFGPGTRLTVL.

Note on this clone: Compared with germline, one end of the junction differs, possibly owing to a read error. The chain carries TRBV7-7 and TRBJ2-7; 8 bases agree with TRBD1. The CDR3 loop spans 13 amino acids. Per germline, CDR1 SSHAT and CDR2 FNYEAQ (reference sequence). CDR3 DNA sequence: TGTGCTAGCAGCTTAGATCAGGGGGCAAAGCAGTACTTC. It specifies CASSLDQGAKQYF.

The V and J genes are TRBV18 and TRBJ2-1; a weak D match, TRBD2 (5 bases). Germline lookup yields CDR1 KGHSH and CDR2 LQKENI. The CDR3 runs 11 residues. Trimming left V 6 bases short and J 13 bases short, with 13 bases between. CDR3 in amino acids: CASSPSGIQFF. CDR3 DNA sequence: TGTGCCAGCTCCCCTTCGGGGATACAGTTCTTC.

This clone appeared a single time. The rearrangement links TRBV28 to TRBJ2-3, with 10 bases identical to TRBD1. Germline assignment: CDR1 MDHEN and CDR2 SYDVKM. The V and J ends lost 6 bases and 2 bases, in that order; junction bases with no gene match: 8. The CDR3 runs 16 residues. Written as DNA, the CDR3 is TGTGCCAGCAGCTACCCGGGACAGGGGATCACAGATACGCAGTATTTT. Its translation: CASSYPGQGITDTQYF.

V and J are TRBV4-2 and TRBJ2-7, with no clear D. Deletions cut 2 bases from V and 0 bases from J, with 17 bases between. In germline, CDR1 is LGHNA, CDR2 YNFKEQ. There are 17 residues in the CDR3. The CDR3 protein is CASSQPAWTSRSYEQYF. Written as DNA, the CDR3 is TGTGCCAGCAGCCAACCTGCCTGGACGTCCCGCTCCTACGAGCAGTACTTC.

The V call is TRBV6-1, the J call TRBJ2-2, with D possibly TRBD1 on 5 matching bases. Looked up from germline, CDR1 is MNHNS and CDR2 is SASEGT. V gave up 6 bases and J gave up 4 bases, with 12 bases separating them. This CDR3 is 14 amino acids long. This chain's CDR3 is CASRRTSATGELFF. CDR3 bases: TGTGCCAGCAGGAGGACATCGGCCACCGGGGAGCTGTTTTTT.

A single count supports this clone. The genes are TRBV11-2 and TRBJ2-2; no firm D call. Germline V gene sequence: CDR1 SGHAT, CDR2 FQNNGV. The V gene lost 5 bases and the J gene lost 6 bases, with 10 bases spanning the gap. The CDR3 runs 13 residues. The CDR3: CASSPGWSGELFF. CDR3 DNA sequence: TGTGCCAGCAGCCCCGGGTGGTCCGGGGAGCTGTTTTTT.

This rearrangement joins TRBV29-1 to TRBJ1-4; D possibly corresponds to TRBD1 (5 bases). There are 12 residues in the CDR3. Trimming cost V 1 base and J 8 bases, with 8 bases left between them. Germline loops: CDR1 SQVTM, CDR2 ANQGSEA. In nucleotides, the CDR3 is TGCAGCGTTGAAGTACAGGCGGAAAAACTGTTTTTT. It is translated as CSVEVQAEKLFF.

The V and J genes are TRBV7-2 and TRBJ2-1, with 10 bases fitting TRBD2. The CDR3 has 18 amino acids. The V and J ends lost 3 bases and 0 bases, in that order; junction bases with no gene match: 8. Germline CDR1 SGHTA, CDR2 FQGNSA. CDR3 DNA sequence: TGTGCCAGCAGCTTCTCGGGACTAGCGTTTAGCTCCTACAATGAGCAGTTCTTC. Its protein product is CASSFSGLAFSSYNEQFF. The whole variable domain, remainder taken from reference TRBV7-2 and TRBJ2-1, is GAGVSQSPSNKVTEKGKDVELRCDPISGHTALYWYRQSLGQGLEFLIYFQGNSAPDKSGLPSDRFSAERTGGSVSTLTIQRTQQEDSAVYLCASSFSGLAFSSYNEQFFGPGTRLTVL.

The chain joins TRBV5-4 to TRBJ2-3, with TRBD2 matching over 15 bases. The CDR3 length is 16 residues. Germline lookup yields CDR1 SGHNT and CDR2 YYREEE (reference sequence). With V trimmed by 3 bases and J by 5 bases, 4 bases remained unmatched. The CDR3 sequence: CASSSGLAGGGDTQYF. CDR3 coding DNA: TGTGCCAGCAGCTCCGGACTAGCGGGAGGGGGAGATACGCAGTATTTT.

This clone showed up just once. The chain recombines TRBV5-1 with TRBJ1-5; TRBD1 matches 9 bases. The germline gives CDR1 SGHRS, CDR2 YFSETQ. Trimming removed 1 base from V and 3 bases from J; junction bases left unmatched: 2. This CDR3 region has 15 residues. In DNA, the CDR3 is TGCGCCAGCAGCTTGACAGGGGGCATCAATCAGCCCCAGCATTTT. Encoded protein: CASSLTGGINQPQHF.